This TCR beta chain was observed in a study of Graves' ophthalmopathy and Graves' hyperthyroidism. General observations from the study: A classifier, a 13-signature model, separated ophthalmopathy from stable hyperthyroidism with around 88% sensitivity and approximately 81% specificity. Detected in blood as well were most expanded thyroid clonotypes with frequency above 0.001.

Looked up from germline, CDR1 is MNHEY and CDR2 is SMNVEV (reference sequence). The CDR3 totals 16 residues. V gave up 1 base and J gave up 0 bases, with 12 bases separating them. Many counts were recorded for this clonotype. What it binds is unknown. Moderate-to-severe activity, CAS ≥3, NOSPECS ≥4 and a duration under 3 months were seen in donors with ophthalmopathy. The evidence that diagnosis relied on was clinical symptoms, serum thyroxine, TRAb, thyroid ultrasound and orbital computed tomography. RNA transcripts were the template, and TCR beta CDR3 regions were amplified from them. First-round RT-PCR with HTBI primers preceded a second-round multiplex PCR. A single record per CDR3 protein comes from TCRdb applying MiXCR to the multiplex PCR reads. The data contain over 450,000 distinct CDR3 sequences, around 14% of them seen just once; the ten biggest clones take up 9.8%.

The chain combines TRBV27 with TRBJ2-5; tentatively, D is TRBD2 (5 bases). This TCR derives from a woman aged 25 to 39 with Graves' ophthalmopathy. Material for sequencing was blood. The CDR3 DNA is TGTGCCAGCAGTTTATACCCTAGCAGGCACCAAGAGACCCAGTACTTC. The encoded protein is CASSLYPSRHQETQYF.